One sample yielded the 9 T cell receptor beta chains listed below, sequenced in a study of T cells in Graves' hyperthyroidism and ophthalmopathy. RNA transcripts yielded amplified TCR beta CDR3 regions. Initially, a first-round RT-PCR of the TCR CDR3 employed the HTBI primer set. Using its own MiXCR run on the multiplex PCR reads, TCRdb lists one record per CDR3 protein. Among roughly 500,000 distinct CDR3 sequences listed, around 43% were seen once. Sequencing was performed on peripheral blood or thyroid tissue (not recorded which). Source of these receptors: an adult woman with Graves' disease, either hyperthyroidism or ophthalmopathy (not recorded which).

J is TRBJ1-6 and V is TRBV7-9; tentatively, D is TRBD1 (6 bases). Trimming removed 11 bases from V and 8 bases from J, with 13 bases in between. The CDR3 sequence is 12 residues long. The germline V gene encodes CDR1 SEHNR and CDR2 FQNEAQ (reference sequence). The DNA of the CDR3 is TGTGCCGCAAAAGGGGGGGATTCACCCCTCCACTTT. Protein product: CAAKGGDSPLHF.

This chain connects TRBV7-9 to TRBJ2-5; D is possibly TRBD1 (6 bases). Trimming stripped 5 bases from V and 9 bases from J, with 19 bases between. Germline V gene sequence: CDR1 SEHNR, CDR2 FQNEAQ (reference sequence). There are 14 residues in the CDR3. Here the CDR3 reads CASSSPGHRGPQYF. CDR3 nucleotides: TGTGCCAGCAGCAGTCCGGGACATCGAGGGCCCCAGTACTTC. The full variable domain, with the rest looked up from reference TRBV7-9 and TRBJ2-5, is DTGVSQNPRHKITKRGQNVTFRCDPISEHNRLYWYRQTLGQGPEFLTYFQNEAQLEKSRLLSDRFSAERPKGSFSTLEIQRTEQGDSAMYLCASSSPGHRGPQYFGPGTRLLVL.

This clonotype was seen only a few times. J is TRBJ1-5 and V is TRBV5-1; D is perhaps TRBD1 (6 bases). The CDR3 has 15 residues. The V end was cut by 0 bases, the J end by 4 bases, with 11 bases between. Germline values: CDR1 SGHRS, CDR2 YFSETQ. CDR3 sequence: CASSLEDSRNQPQHF. The DNA of the CDR3 is TGCGCCAGCAGCTTGGAGGACAGCCGGAATCAGCCCCAGCATTTT.

This clonotype was detected ten times or more. The chain carries TRBV6-5 and TRBJ1-3; no clear D. The germline CDR1 and CDR2 sequences are MNHEY and SVGAGI. The CDR3 covers 16 residues. The germline V and J ends were trimmed by 7 bases and 0 bases, with 16 bases remaining between them. The CDR3 nucleotides are TGTGCCAGCAAACGTCGGGAGAGGAGCTCTGGAAACACCATATATTTT. It specifies CASKRRERSSGNTIYF.

The V call is TRBV19, the J call TRBJ1-2; D gene unclear. The V end was cut by 0 bases, the J end by 2 bases, with 10 bases between. CDR3 length: 15 residues. Germline values: CDR1 LNHDA, CDR2 SQIVND (reference sequence). Here the CDR3 reads CASSIDIGPNYGYTF. The DNA of the CDR3 is TGTGCCAGTAGTATAGACATCGGGCCCAACTATGGCTACACCTTC.

The chain carries TRBV5-1 and TRBJ1-1; D is perhaps TRBD1 (6 bases). V lost 7 bases, J lost 0 bases, and 10 bases lay in between. The CDR3 sequence is 13 residues long. CDR1 is SGHRS, CDR2 YFSETQ, per germline. CDR3 bases: TGCGCCAGCGGCGACAGGCTGAACACTGAAGCTTTCTTT. Protein: CASGDRLNTEAFF.

On this clonotype itself: A much larger clone sits a single nucleotide away, making a read error possible. The V call is TRBV4-1, the J call TRBJ1-2, with D perhaps TRBD1 (6 bases). Germline CDR1 reads MGHRA; CDR2 reads YSYEKL. This CDR3 has 16 residues. V lost 1 base and J 0 bases, leaving 12 bases between the germline ends. The CDR3, as DNA: TGCGCCAGCAGCCAAGGGACAGAAGTTACTAACTATGGCTACACCTTC. This translates into CASSQGTEVTNYGYTF.

This clonotype occurred many times. The gene calls are TRBV11-3 and TRBJ2-2; the D gene is possibly TRBD1 (8 bases). Trimming removed 8 bases from V and 5 bases from J, with 18 bases in between. Germline V lookup: CDR1 SGHNT, CDR2 YENEEA. The CDR3 length is 15 residues. The CDR3 loop reads CASQLGQGGTGELFF. In DNA, the CDR3 is TGTGCCAGCCAATTAGGACAGGGAGGGACCGGGGAGCTGTTTTTT.

In its sample, this clonotype was seen a few times. The V and J genes are TRBV29-1 and TRBJ2-5; D is perhaps TRBD2 (5 bases). Looked up from germline, CDR1 is SQVTM and CDR2 is ANQGSEA. Trimming pared 3 bases from V and 4 bases from J, leaving 12 bases between. This CDR3 is 13 amino acids long. CDR3 DNA sequence: TGCAGCGTTGATCGGACGGCGGGAGAGACCCAGTACTTC. It translates to CSVDRTAGETQYF. Full variable domain (missing parts from reference TRBV29-1 and TRBJ2-5): SAVISQKPSRDICQRGTSLTIQCQVDSQVTMMFWYRQQPGQSLTLIATANQGSEATYESGFVIDKFPISRPNLTFSTLTVSNMSPEDSSIYLCSVDRTAGETQYFGPGTRLLVL.